The entry below gives a single T cell receptor gamma chain sequence along with its context. Its antigen is unknown. Nothing much larger sits one base from this clone, and base qualities are not available. At the junction V is shortened by 1 base and J by 1 base; bases outside the gene matches: 7. The germline V gene provides CDR1 EGSNGY and CDR2 YDSYNSKV. The CDR3 holds 15 amino acids from the cysteine to the phenylalanine. Solely the CDR3 DNA is kept, with 45 bases framed from the first base. For each case, genomic DNA was isolated from ten 5-um FFPE scrolls with the QIAamp DNA FFPE tissue kit. Fully anonymised formalin-fixed paraffin-embedded duodenal biopsies surplus to diagnostic needs were used to test TCR repertoire-based classification of coeliac disease. No clinical or histological suspicion of coeliac disease was present in controls, and upper endoscopy was performed in controls for reflux, dyspepsia or gastritis.

Libraries were made using multiplex PCR. TCRdb records Ion Torrent PGM as the sequencer. TRG repertoires were amplified from around 0.2 ug of biopsy DNA with the LymphoTrack kit, in which Illumina adapters are carried by the primers. TRG amplicons were purified with AMPure XP beads, quantified on a 2100 Bioanalyzer, and pooled equimolarly. Sequencing of TRG libraries was performed on an Ion PGM instrument. In the authors' own workflow: FastX discarded any read in which over 10% of nucleotides had a quality score below the third quartile for that patient. Alignment of reads was performed with IMGT/HighV-QUEST so that V, D and J genes were assigned, CDR3 regions were identified and functionality was assessed. Sequences were converted to amino acids, and every sequence predicted to be non-functional was removed. CDR3s were split into kmers, with and without positional annotation; kmer frequencies underwent PCA, and samples were clustered using all 1023 combinations of PCs 1-10. Classification was validated by leave-one-out cross-validation, in which parameters were re-optimised on the remaining samples each time. Using the vegan R package, Shannon diversity was calculated from repeated random subsamples whose size matched the lowest read count. TCRdb called clones afresh from the public reads with CATT; identical DNA rows were later merged. Clone size and V and J calls follow TCRdb, not the original study. Here the sample has some 630 gamma-chain clones; more than 55% occur a single time. The ten top clones hold 22% of the sample.

This record belongs to a study of intestinal T cells in coeliac disease (dated by TCRdb to 2020 to 2021). Study-wide context: In the TRG cohort, the mean age of coeliac patients was roughly 15 years compared with approximately 58 years for controls, so the coeliac patients were much younger than the controls. A second, larger TCR-gamma (TRG) cohort included duodenal biopsies from 30 or so coeliac disease patients and around 20 non-coeliac controls. The TCR-delta (TRD) cohort comprised duodenal biopsies from approximately eleven coeliac disease patients and approximately eleven non-coeliac controls.

Findings and caveats that apply to the study as a whole: Repeated CDR3 amino acid sequences could not be distinguished from PCR duplicates. In training, clustering based on TRD kmers put every one of the 22 biopsies in the right class, and the leave-one-out accuracy was reported as 91%. A significant age difference was observed between coeliac and control groups, although significant classification was not yielded by an age-split analysis. Of some 54 biopsies, some 50 (about 94%) were correctly classified by TRG clustering, and a leave-one-out accuracy of around 87% was reported. FFPE-derived DNA was found to be relatively degraded, and loss of a proportion of TCR sequences in each sample was likely caused by this degradation.

This TCR was sampled from a human donor who served as a control with a normal duodenal biopsy, not a healthy volunteer. The chain uses TRGV2 and TRGJ1 or TRGJ2. The sample was a duodenal biopsy. The DNA reads as follows: TGTGCCACCTGGGACGGTCAAAGAAATTATTATAAGAAACTCTTT. Its protein reads: CATWDGQRNYYKKLF.